This is a list of T cell receptor beta chains from one sample in a study of T cells in Graves' hyperthyroidism and ophthalmopathy. TCRdb analysed the multiplex PCR reads with MiXCR anew, one entry per CDR3 protein. The sample records 450,000 to 700,000 distinct CDR3 sequences, 46% being singletons. The material sequenced was peripheral blood or thyroid tissue (not recorded which). These receptors all stem from an adult woman with Graves' disease, either hyperthyroidism or ophthalmopathy (not recorded which). The CDR3 runs from the conserved cysteine through the conserved F or W. A D gene is named only where the DNA matches it firmly. Clone size is shown for a subset of rows, as once, few, many or a class of expanded clone.

TRBJ2-7,TRBV14,TRBD1,-,13,CASSEDRAHEQYF,TGTGCCAGCAGCGAGGACAGGGCCCACGAGCAGTACTTC
TRBJ2-7,TRBV7-8,-,-,14,CASSLRTSAYEQYF,TGTGCCAGCAGCTTACGGACGAGCGCCTACGAGCAGTACTTC
TRBJ2-5,TRBV7-2,-,many,13,CASSSRGAETQYF,TGTGCCAGCAGCTCACGGGGAGCCGAGACCCAGTACTTC
TRBJ2-6,TRBV19,TRBD2,-,15,CASSIRTSGANVLTF,TGTGCCAGTAGTATCCGGACTAGCGGCGCCAACGTCCTGACTTTC
TRBJ1-6,TRBV10-1,TRBD1,-,15,CASSESTGDNSPLHF,TGCGCCAGCAGTGAGTCGACAGGGGATAATTCACCCCTCCACTTT
TRBJ1-5,TRBV7-3,-,many,15,CASSLNGNSNQPQHF,TGTGCCAGCAGCTTAAACGGCAATAGCAATCAGCCCCAGCATTTT
TRBJ2-7,TRBV11-2,TRBD1,many,14,CASSEEQGISEQYF,TGTGCCAGCAGCGAAGAACAGGGGATAAGCGAGCAGTACTTC
TRBJ1-1,TRBV7-9,-,-,15,CASSFLGPQNTEAFF,TGTGCCAGCAGCTTCTTGGGACCCCAGAACACTGAAGCTTTCTTT
TRBJ2-7,TRBV5-1,TRBD2,many,15,CASSLASSGRYEQYF,TGCGCCAGCAGCTTGGCATCTAGCGGGAGATACGAGCAGTACTTC
TRBJ2-7,TRBV5-4,-,many,15,CASSLGALEGYEQYF,TGTGCCAGCAGCTTGGGGGCACTAGAGGGCTACGAGCAGTACTTC
TRBJ2-7,TRBV28,-,few,11,CASSFADEQYF,TGTGCCAGCAGTTTCGCCGACGAGCAGTACTTC
TRBJ2-7,TRBV6-5,TRBD2,-,14,CASSRTSGDLRQYF,TGTGCCAGCAGCAGGACTAGCGGGGACCTCCGGCAGTACTTC
TRBJ1-1,TRBV24-1,-,-,13,CATSDGLNTEAFF,TGTGCCACCAGTGATGGCTTGAACACTGAAGCTTTCTTT
TRBJ2-6,TRBV20-1,-,-,12,CSAREGANVLTF,TGCAGTGCTAGGGAGGGGGCCAACGTCCTGACTTTC
TRBJ1-1,TRBV10-3,TRBD1,-,16,CAISGGTGTANTEAFF,TGTGCCATCAGCGGGGGGACCGGGACAGCGAACACTGAAGCTTTCTTT
TRBJ2-5,TRBV9,TRBD1,-,15,CASSVRQGGQETQYF,TGTGCCAGCAGCGTAAGACAGGGTGGGCAAGAGACCCAGTACTTC
TRBJ2-5,TRBV7-8,TRBD1,-,15,CASSLGDSRSWPQYF,TGTGCCAGCAGCTTAGGGGACAGCCGATCATGGCCCCAGTACTTC
TRBJ2-7,TRBV10-3,TRBD1,-,14,CATTDRGLSYEQYF,TGTGCCACCACGGACAGGGGCCTCTCCTACGAGCAGTACTTC
TRBJ1-4,TRBV5-1,-,many,14,CASRGNRVPEKLFF,TGCGCCAGCAGGGGGAACAGGGTTCCTGAAAAACTGTTTTTT
TRBJ1-6,TRBV30,-,few,14,CAWSIGRNNSPLHF,TGTGCCTGGAGTATCGGGAGGAATAATTCACCCCTCCACTTT
TRBJ1-2,TRBV29-1,-,-,14,CSVQKQDPTYGYTF,TGCAGCGTCCAAAAACAGGACCCGACTTATGGCTACACCTTC
TRBJ2-7,TRBV6-1,TRBD1,many,14,CASPRTGFSYEQYF,TGTGCCAGTCCGAGGACAGGGTTCTCCTACGAGCAGTACTTC
TRBJ1-1,TRBV13,-,-,16,CASSFRTLAMNTEAFF,TGTGCCAGCAGCTTCAGGACGTTGGCCATGAACACTGAAGCTTTCTTT
TRBJ1-5,TRBV20-1,-,-,12,CSARVGHQPQHF,TGCAGTGCTAGAGTCGGACATCAGCCCCAGCATTTT
TRBJ1-5,TRBV2,TRBD1,-,15,CASSAGTGWGKPQHF,TGTGCCAGCAGTGCGGGGACAGGGTGGGGAAAGCCCCAGCATTTT
TRBJ1-3,TRBV11-2,TRBD1,many,16,CASSRDRGYSGNTIYF,TGTGCCAGCAGCCGGGACAGGGGGTACTCTGGAAACACCATATATTTT
TRBJ1-1,TRBV13,TRBD1,many,15,CASSLGTAGGTEAFF,TGTGCCAGCAGCTTAGGAACGGCAGGGGGGACTGAAGCTTTCTTT
TRBJ1-2,TRBV7-2,-,-,14,CATILGRGLGGYTF,TGTGCCACGATACTGGGAAGGGGTTTGGGCGGCTACACCTTC
TRBJ2-3,TRBV24-1,TRBD1,-,15,CATSDLGQGAVTQYF,TGTGCCACCAGTGATTTGGGACAGGGGGCGGTTACGCAGTATTTT
TRBJ2-5,TRBV5-4,-,-,13,CASAIGTQETQYF,TGTGCCAGCGCCATTGGGACCCAAGAGACCCAGTACTTC
TRBJ1-5,TRBV7-8,-,-,16,CASSLGGQGLHQPQHF,TGTGCCAGCAGCCTGGGGGGGCAGGGGCTGCATCAGCCCCAGCATTTT
TRBJ1-1,TRBV6-1,-,many,12,CASSEVWGRAFF,TGTGCCAGCAGTGAAGTGTGGGGACGAGCTTTCTTT